The present T cell receptor (beta chain) was sequenced within a study of blood T cell repertoires in COVID-19. Overall study: Samples taken during acute and convalescent COVID-19 were collected in the United States, Italy and Spain. In each case, the material was cDNA or gDNA derived from T cells, B-cell-depleted T cells, or PBMCs.

Source study methods: Using reference gene primer amplification, nucleated cell counts were estimated. Repertoires were generated with immunoSEQ multiplex PCR, while TCRdb's copy carries only in-frame clones and drops some. For V, J and clone size, that table is used; D and trimming come from the DNA. This table holds over 400,000 clones, roughly 88% found once. The CDR3 sequence is 14 residues long. V lost 6 bases, J lost 0 bases, and 12 bases lay in between. Per the germline V gene, CDR1 is SGHTS and CDR2 is YDEGEE. The source is a woman aged 25 to 39 with active or convalescent COVID-19. Sequencing was done on a sample of peripheral blood. The chain employs TRBV5-8 and TRBJ1-2, with D perhaps TRBD1 (5 bases). CDR3 loop: CASKAKGTNYGYTF. The CDR3, as DNA: TGTGCCAGCAAAGCGAAGGGGACTAACTATGGCTACACCTTC.